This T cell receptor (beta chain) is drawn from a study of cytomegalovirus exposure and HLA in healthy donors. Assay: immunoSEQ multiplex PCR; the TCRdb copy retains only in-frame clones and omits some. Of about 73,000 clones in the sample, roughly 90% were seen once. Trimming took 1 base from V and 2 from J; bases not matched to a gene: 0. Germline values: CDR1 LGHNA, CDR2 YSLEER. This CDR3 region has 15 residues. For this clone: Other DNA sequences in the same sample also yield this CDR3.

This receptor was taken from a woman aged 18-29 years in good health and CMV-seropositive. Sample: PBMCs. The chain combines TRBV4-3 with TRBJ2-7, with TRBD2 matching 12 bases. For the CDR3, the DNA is TGCGCCAGCAGCCAAGGGACTAGCGGGGCCTACGAGCAGTACTTC. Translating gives CASSQGTSGAYEQYF.